This entry is about one T cell receptor beta chain. This sample is drawn from a study of cytomegalovirus exposure and HLA in healthy donors. This PCR relied on a set of 60 Vbeta primers and 13 Jbeta primers. Libraries were prepared by immunoSEQ multiplex PCR; TCRdb keeps only in-frame clonotypes and omits some of them. The table has approximately 120,000 clones, 75% to 90% seen once. Per the germline V gene, CDR1 is SEHNR and CDR2 is FQNEAQ (reference sequence). This CDR3 contains 13 residues. V shed 2 bases and J shed 4 bases, with 8 bases lying between them. Sequenced: PBMCs. The sequence was obtained from a woman aged 25 to 39 in good health and CMV-seropositive. The rearrangement uses TRBV7-9 and TRBJ2-5; D call uncertain. CDR3 residues: CASSLLYPETQYF. As DNA, the CDR3 is TGTGCCAGCAGCTTATTGTATCCAGAGACCCAGTACTTC.